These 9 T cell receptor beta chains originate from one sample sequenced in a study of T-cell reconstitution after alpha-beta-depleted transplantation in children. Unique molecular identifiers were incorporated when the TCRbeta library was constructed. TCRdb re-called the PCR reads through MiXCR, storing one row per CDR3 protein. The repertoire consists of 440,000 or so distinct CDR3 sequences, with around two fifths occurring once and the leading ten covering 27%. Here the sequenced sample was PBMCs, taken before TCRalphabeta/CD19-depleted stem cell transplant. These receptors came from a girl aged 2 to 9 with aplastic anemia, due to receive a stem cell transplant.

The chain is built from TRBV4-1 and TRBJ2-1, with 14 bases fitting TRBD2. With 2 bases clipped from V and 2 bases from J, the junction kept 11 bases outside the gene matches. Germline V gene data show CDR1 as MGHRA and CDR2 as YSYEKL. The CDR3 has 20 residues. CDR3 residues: CASSQTPGTSGSVPYNEQFF. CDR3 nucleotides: TGCGCCAGCAGCCAAACCCCAGGGACTAGCGGGAGCGTACCCTACAATGAGCAGTTCTTC.

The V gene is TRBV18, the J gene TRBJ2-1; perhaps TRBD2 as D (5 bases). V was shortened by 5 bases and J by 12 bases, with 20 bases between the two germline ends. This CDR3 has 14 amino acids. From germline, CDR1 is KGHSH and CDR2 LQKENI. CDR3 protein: CASSRETTNEGQFF. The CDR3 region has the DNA TGTGCCAGCTCAAGGGAGACTACCAATGAAGGGCAGTTCTTC.

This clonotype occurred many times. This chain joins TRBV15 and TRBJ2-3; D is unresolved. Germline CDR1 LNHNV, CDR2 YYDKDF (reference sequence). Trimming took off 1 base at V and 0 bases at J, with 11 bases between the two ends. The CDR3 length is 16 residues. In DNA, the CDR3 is TGTGCCACCAGCAGAGGCTCACAGTATAGCACAGATACGCAGTATTTT. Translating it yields CATSRGSQYSTDTQYF.

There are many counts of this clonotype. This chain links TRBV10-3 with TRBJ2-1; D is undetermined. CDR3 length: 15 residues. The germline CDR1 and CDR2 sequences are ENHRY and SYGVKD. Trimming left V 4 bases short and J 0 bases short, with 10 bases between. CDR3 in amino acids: CAISGLDPSYNEQFF. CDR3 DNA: TGTGCCATCAGTGGTCTAGACCCCTCCTACAATGAGCAGTTCTTC.

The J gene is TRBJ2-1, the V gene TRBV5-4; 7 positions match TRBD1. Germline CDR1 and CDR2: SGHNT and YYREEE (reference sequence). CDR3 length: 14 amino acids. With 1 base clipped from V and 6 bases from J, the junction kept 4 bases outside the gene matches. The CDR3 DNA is TGTGCCAGCAGCTTGTCGGACAGGCTCAATGAGCAGTTCTTC. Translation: CASSLSDRLNEQFF.

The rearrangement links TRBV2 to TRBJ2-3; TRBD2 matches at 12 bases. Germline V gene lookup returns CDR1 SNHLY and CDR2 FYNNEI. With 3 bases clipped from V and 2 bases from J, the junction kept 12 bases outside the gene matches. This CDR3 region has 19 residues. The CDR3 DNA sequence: TGTGCCAGCAGTGACAGTGGTCTAGCGGGAGGGATCCTCACAGATACGCAGTATTTT. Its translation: CASSDSGLAGGILTDTQYF.

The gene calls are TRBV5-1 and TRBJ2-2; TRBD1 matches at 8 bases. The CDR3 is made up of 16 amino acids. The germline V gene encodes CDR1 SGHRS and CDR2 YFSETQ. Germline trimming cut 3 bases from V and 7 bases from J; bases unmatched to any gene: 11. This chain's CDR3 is CASSSDRAFGGGELFF. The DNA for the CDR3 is TGCGCCAGCAGCTCGGACAGGGCCTTTGGGGGCGGGGAGCTGTTTTTT. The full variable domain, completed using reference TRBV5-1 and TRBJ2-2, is KAGVTQTPRYLIKTRGQQVTLSCSPISGHRSVSWYQQTPGQGLQFLFEYFSETQRNKGNFPGRFSGRQFSNSRSEMNVSTLELGDSALYLCASSSDRAFGGGELFFGEGSRLTVL.

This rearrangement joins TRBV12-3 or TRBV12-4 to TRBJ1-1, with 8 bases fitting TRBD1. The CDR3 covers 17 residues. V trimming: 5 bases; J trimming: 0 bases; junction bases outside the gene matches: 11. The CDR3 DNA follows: TGTGCCAGCAGTCCCGGACAGGGTTTCAGTTTGAACACTGAAGCTTTCTTT. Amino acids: CASSPGQGFSLNTEAFF.

The CDR3 coding sequence is TGCGCCAGCAGCCCGGGACAGGTTTTAACCTACGAGCAGTACTTC. Amino acids: CASSPGQVLTYEQYF. The chain combines TRBV5-1 with TRBJ2-7; TRBD1 matches at 8 bases. The V and J ends lost 4 bases and 2 bases, in that order; junction bases with no gene match: 8. There are 15 residues in the CDR3. Looked up from germline, CDR1 is SGHRS and CDR2 is YFSETQ.